This is a list of T cell receptor beta chains from one sample in a study of blood T cell repertoires in COVID-19. Libraries were prepared by immunoSEQ multiplex PCR; TCRdb keeps only in-frame clonotypes and omits some of them. The sample contains around 200,000 clones, about 76% of which appear only once. Sequencing was carried out using peripheral blood. Source of these receptors: a woman aged 40-49 years with COVID-19, enrolled during active disease. Both conserved end residues are part of each CDR3. The D gene is left open where the match is weak. Clone sizes are given selectively: once, few, many, or a class where the clone is expanded.

.,TRBJ2-1,.,TRBV30,CAWSNSISWFF,TGTGCCTGGAGTAATTCTATTTCGTGGTTCTTC
many,TRBJ1-2,TRBD1,TRBV5-8,CASSLQGWANYGYTF,TGTGCCAGCAGCTTACAGGGGTGGGCTAACTATGGCTACACCTTC
.,TRBJ2-6,TRBD1,TRBV11-2,CASITGTGAFRANVLTF,TGTGCCAGCATCACCGGGACAGGGGCCTTTCGGGCCAACGTCCTGACTTTC
few,TRBJ1-2,TRBD1,TRBV7-9,CASTAGPGGYGYTF,TGTGCCAGCACCGCGGGTCCAGGGGGATATGGCTACACCTTC
.,TRBJ2-1,.,TRBV7-6,CASSLRLARHNEQFF,TGTGCCAGCAGCTTAAGGCTAGCGAGACACAATGAGCAGTTCTTC
.,TRBJ1-1,TRBD1,TRBV30,CAWSGQENTEAFF,TGTGCCTGGAGCGGACAGGAGAACACTGAAGCTTTCTTT
.,TRBJ2-5,TRBD2,TRBV7-9,CASSLSGGAETQYF,TGTGCCAGCAGCCTTAGCGGGGGGGCAGAGACCCAGTACTTC
.,TRBJ2-3,.,TRBV11-3,CASSTYDSHTQYF,TGTGCCAGCAGTACGTATGACAGCCATACGCAGTATTTT
once,TRBJ2-1,TRBD2,TRBV9,CASSVEKRGGNEQFF,TGTGCCAGCAGCGTAGAGAAGCGGGGGGGCAATGAGCAGTTCTTC
.,TRBJ2-1,TRBD2,TRBV5-4,CASSLGGTNPLEQFF,TGTGCCAGCAGCTTGGGTGGGACTAACCCCCTGGAGCAGTTCTTC
.,TRBJ2-5,.,TRBV11-2,CASSLDRDFWETQYF,TGTGCCAGCAGCTTAGACCGGGACTTTTGGGAGACCCAGTACTTC
.,TRBJ2-7,.,TRBV11-2,CASRISGSEQYF,TGTGCCAGCAGAATCTCGGGTTCCGAGCAGTACTTC
.,TRBJ1-5,.,TRBV4-1,CASSQVVSNQPQHF,TGCGCCAGCAGCCAAGTTGTAAGCAATCAGCCCCAGCATTTT
.,TRBJ2-3,.,TRBV11-3,CASSFGGTTDTQYF,TGTGCCAGCAGCTTCGGAGGTACTACAGATACGCAGTATTTT
once,TRBJ2-7,TRBD2,TRBV7-2,CASSYGFSGSGEQYF,TGTGCCAGCAGCTACGGGTTTAGCGGGAGTGGGGAGCAGTACTTC
.,TRBJ1-2,.,TRBV7-9,CASSSGWGEGYTF,TGTGCCAGCAGCTCTGGATGGGGGGAAGGCTACACCTTC
.,TRBJ1-1,.,TRBV18,CASYPLENTEAFF,TGTGCCAGCTACCCCCTAGAGAACACTGAAGCTTTCTTT
few,TRBJ1-1,.,TRBV11-2,CASTDGRITEAFF,TGTGCCAGCACCGACGGGAGGATCACTGAAGCTTTCTTT
.,TRBJ1-5,TRBD1,TRBV19,CACKDRGPANQPQHF,TGTGCCTGTAAAGACAGGGGCCCCGCAAATCAGCCCCAGCATTTT
.,TRBJ2-1,.,TRBV9,CASSVGTGPYNEQFF,TGTGCCAGCAGCGTAGGCACAGGCCCCTACAATGAGCAGTTCTTC
.,TRBJ1-5,TRBD1,TRBV12-3/TRBV12-4,CASSLWDRPQHF,TGTGCCAGCAGTCTCTGGGACAGGCCCCAGCATTTT
.,TRBJ2-3,.,TRBV21-1,CASSNITDTQYF,TGTGCCAGCAGCAATATCACAGATACGCAGTATTTT
.,TRBJ2-5,TRBD1,TRBV11-2,CASSPGGGVRETQYF,TGTGCCAGCAGCCCAGGGGGCGGGGTCCGAGAGACCCAGTACTTC
.,TRBJ2-3,TRBD2,TRBV4-2,CASSPPGGSGGTDTQYF,TGTGCCAGCAGCCCCCCGGGGGGTAGCGGGGGCACAGATACGCAGTATTTT
.,TRBJ1-1,.,TRBV18,CASEDSFGVGAFF,TGTGCCAGCGAAGACAGCTTTGGTGTGGGGGCTTTCTTT
.,TRBJ2-1,TRBD2,TRBV5-4,CASSLGGGGSYNEQFF,TGTGCCAGCAGCTTGGGCGGCGGGGGGTCCTACAATGAGCAGTTCTTC